These 7 T cell receptor beta chains were sequenced from one sample in a study of T-cell reconstitution after alpha-beta-depleted transplantation in children. Preparation of the TCRbeta library was carried out with unique molecular identifiers. TCRdb itself ran the PCR reads through MiXCR, one entry per CDR3 protein. The data contain 450,000 to 550,000 distinct CDR3 sequences, 11% of them singletons. Sequencing was performed on PBMCs, mostly from graft donor cells, taken 180 days after TCRalphabeta/CD19-depleted stem cell transplant. All receptors derive from a female patient between 2 and 15 years old who had a stem cell transplant for aplastic anemia, so the T cells may come from the graft donor.

This clonotype was seen more than once but under ten times. This chain links TRBV20-1 with TRBJ2-7; 9 bases map to TRBD2. The CDR3 has 14 residues. CDR1 is DFQATT, CDR2 SNEGSKA, per germline (reference sequence). The trim removed 2 bases at V and 5 bases at J, leaving 7 bases unmatched. The CDR3 bases are TGCAGTGCTAGAATTCTAGCGGGACACGACGAGCAGTACTTC. This codes for CSARILAGHDEQYF.

Regarding this clonotype: The CDR3 ends on some other residue instead of the conserved phenylalanine or tryptophan, so this is likely a read error. The chain combines TRBV12-3 or TRBV12-4 with TRBJ2-5; 9 nucleotides align to TRBD1. V shed 5 bases and J 5 bases; nucleotides not matched to a gene: 12. The CDR3 length is 16 residues. CDR3 amino acids: CASSPTSQGAAETQYL. The CDR3 DNA is TGTGCCAGCAGTCCAACTTCACAGGGGGCAGCCGAGACCCAGTACTTA.

The chain recombines TRBV5-1 with TRBJ2-4; 10 bases line up with TRBD1. The CDR3 loop spans 16 amino acids. Germline CDR1 and CDR2: SGHRS and YFSETQ. Trimming cost V 4 bases and J 8 bases; bases outside gene matches: 12. CDR3 residues: CASSDFPGQGRDIQYF. The CDR3, as DNA: TGCGCCAGCAGCGACTTCCCGGGACAGGGGAGGGACATTCAGTACTTC.

This clonotype appeared a few times. One end of the junction does not line up with germline, which may come from a read error. This chain links TRBV6-6 with TRBJ2-1; tentatively, D is TRBD1 (5 bases). CDR3 size: 12 residues. Looked up from germline, CDR1 is MNHNY and CDR2 is SVGAGI (reference sequence). The CDR3 spells CASSYSDTLNLF. The CDR3 DNA reads as TGTGCCAGCAGTTACTCGGACACGCTCAACCTCTTC.

This clonotype was recorded a few times. The J gene is TRBJ2-3, the V gene TRBV2, with TRBD1 identical over 9 bases. Germline V gene data show CDR1 as SNHLY and CDR2 as FYNNEI. V shed 3 bases, J shed 4 bases, and the junction held 2 bases outside the gene matches. The length of the CDR3 is 14 residues. CDR3 in amino acids: CASSDWTGADTQYF. DNA of the CDR3: TGTGCCAGCAGTGACTGGACAGGGGCAGATACGCAGTATTTT.

The rearrangement links TRBV29-1 to TRBJ2-1; 7 bases are shared with TRBD2. Germline assignment: CDR1 SQVTM and CDR2 ANQGSEA. The junction had 10 bases not matched to a gene; V was cut back by 4 bases and J by 4 bases. The CDR3 has 15 amino acids. The CDR3 DNA sequence: TGCAGCGTTGCACTGTTACTAGCGAATTACAATGAGCAGTTCTTC. This encodes CSVALLLANYNEQFF.

This clonotype was detected only a few times. This chain connects TRBV12-3 or TRBV12-4 to TRBJ2-3; 8 nucleotides agree with TRBD2. J lost 3 bases, V lost 8 bases, and 10 bases had no gene match. This CDR3 has 15 residues. The DNA for the CDR3 is TGTGCCAGCGCCCTCGGGGGGGGCCAAACAGATACGCAGTATTTT. Protein product: CASALGGGQTDTQYF.